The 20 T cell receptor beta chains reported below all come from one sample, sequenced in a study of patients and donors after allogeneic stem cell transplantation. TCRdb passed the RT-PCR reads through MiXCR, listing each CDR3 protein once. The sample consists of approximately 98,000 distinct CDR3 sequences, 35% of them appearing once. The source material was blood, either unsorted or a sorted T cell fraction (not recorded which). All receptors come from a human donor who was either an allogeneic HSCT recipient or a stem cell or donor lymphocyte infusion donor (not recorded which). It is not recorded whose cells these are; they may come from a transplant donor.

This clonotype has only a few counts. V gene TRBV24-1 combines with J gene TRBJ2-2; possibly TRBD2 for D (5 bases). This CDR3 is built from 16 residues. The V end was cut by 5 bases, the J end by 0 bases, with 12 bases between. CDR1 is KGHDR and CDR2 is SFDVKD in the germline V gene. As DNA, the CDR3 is TGTGCCACCAGTGGCCCGGGAACCACGAACACCGGGGAGCTGTTTTTT. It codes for CATSGPGTTNTGELFF.

The CDR3 region is CSARDSRTVDEQYF. Here the CDR3 DNA reads TGCAGTGCTAGAGATAGTCGGACAGTTGACGAGCAGTACTTC. The chain joins TRBV20-1 to TRBJ2-7, with D possibly matching TRBD1 (6 bases). V lost 0 bases to trimming and J lost 5 bases, with 14 bases between them. The CDR3 is 14 amino acids. Germline-derived CDR1 and CDR2 are DFQATT and SNEGSKA (reference sequence).

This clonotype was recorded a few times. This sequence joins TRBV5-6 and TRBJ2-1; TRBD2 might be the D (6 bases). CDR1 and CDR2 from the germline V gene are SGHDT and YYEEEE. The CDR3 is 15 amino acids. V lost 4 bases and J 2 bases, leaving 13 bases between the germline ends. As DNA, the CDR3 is TGTGCCAGCAGCACCAGCGGGCTAACCTACAATGAGCAGTTCTTC. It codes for CASSTSGLTYNEQFF. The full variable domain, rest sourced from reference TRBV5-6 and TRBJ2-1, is DAGVTQSPTHLIKTRGQQVTLRCSPKSGHDTVSWYQQALGQGPQFIFQYYEEEERQRGNFPDRFSGHQFPNYSSELNVNALLLGDSALYLCASSTSGLTYNEQFFGPGTRLTVL.

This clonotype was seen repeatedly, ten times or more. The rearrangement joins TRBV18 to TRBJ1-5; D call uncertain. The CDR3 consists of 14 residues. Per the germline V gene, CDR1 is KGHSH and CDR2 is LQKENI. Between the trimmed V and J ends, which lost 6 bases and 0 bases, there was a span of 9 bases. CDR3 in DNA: TGTGCCAGCTCCGAGACGGTTAGCAATCAGCCCCAGCATTTT. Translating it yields CASSETVSNQPQHF. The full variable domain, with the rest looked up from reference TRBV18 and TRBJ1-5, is NAGVMQNPRHLVRRRGQEARLRCSPMKGHSHVYWYRQLPEEGLKFMVYLQKENIIDESGMPKERFSAEFPKEGPSILRIQQVVRGDSAAYFCASSETVSNQPQHFGDGTRLSIL.

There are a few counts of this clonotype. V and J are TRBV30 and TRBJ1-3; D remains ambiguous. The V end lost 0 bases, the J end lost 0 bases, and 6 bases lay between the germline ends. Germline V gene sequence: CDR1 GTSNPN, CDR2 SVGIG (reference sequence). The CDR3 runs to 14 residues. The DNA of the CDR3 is TGTGCCTGGAGTGTGGGCATCTCTGGAAACACCATATATTTT. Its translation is CAWSVGISGNTIYF.

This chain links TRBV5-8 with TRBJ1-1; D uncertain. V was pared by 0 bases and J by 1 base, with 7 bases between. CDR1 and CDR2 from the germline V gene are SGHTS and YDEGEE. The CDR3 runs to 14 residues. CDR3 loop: CASSLALGNTEAFF. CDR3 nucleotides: TGTGCCAGCAGCTTGGCCTTGGGGAACACTGAAGCTTTCTTT.

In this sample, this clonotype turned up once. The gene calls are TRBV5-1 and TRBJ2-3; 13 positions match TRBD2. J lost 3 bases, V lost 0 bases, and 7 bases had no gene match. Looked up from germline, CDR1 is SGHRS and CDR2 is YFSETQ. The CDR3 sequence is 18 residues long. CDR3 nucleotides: TGCGCCAGCAGCTTGGAGGGACTAGCGGGAAAGGGTACAGATACGCAGTATTTT. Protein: CASSLEGLAGKGTDTQYF.

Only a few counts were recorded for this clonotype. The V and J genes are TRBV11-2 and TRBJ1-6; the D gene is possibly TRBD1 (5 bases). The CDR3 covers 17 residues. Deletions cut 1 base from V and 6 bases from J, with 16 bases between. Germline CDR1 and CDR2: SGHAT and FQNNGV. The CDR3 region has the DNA TGTGCCAGCAGCTTAGTGGGGGGATCGGCCTTTAATTCACCCCTCCACTTT. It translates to CASSLVGGSAFNSPLHF.

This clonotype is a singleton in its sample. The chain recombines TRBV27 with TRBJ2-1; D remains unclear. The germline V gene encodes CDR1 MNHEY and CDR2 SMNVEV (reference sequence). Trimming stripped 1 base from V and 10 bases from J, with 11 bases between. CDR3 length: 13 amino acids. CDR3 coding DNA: TGTGCCAGCAGTTTATTAGCCGGCTTGGAGCAGTTCTTC. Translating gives CASSLLAGLEQFF.

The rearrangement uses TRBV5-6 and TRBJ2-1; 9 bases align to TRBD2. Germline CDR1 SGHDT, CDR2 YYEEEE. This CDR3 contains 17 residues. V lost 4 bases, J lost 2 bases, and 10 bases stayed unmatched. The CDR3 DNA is TGTGCCAGCAGCGCCCTAGCGGGACACCCCCCCTACAATGAGCAGTTCTTC. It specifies CASSALAGHPPYNEQFF.

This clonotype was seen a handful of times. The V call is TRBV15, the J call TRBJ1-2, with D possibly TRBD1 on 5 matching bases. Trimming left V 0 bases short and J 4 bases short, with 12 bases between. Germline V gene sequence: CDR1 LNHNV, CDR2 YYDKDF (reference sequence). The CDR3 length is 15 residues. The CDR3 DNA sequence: TGTGCCACCAGCAGAGATAATCAAAGGGGCTATGGCTACACCTTC. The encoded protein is CATSRDNQRGYGYTF.

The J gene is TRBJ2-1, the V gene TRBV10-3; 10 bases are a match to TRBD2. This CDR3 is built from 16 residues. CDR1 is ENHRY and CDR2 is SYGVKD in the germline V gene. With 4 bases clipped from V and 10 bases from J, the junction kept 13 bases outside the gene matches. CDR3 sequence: CAISASLTSGPREQFF. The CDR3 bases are TGTGCCATCAGTGCGTCCCTGACTAGCGGGCCTAGGGAGCAGTTCTTC.

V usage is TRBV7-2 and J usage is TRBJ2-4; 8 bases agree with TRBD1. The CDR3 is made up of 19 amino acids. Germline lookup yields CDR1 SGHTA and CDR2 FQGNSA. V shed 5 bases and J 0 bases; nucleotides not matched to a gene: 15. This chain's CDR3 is CASSPRTGWQPEAKNIQYF. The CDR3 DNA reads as TGTGCCAGCAGCCCGCGGACAGGGTGGCAGCCAGAAGCCAAAAACATTCAGTACTTC.

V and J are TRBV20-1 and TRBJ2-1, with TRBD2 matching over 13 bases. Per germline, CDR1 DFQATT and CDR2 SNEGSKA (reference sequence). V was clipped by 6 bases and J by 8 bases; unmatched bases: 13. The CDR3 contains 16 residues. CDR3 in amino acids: CSANDVLAGGKYEQFF. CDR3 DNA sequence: TGCAGTGCCAACGACGTACTAGCGGGAGGGAAGTATGAGCAGTTCTTC.

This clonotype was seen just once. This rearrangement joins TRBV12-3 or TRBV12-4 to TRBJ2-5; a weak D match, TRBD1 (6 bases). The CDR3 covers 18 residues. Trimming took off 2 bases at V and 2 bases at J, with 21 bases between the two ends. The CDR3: CASSLRSSRGVRQETQYF. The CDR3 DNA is TGTGCCAGCAGTTTAAGGAGCTCCAGGGGCGTGAGGCAAGAGACCCAGTACTTC.

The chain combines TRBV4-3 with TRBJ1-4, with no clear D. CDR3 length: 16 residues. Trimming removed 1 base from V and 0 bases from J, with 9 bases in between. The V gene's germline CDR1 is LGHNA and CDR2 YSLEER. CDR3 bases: TGCGCCAGCAGCCAAGTGGACCCCACAACTAATGAAAAACTGTTTTTT. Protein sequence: CASSQVDPTTNEKLFF.

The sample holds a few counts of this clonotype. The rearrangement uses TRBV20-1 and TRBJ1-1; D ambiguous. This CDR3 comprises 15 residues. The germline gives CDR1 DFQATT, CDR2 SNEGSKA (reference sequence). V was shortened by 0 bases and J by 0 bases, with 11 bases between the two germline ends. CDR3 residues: CSAREGAGLNTEAFF. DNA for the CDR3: TGCAGTGCTAGAGAAGGCGCAGGCTTGAACACTGAAGCTTTCTTT.

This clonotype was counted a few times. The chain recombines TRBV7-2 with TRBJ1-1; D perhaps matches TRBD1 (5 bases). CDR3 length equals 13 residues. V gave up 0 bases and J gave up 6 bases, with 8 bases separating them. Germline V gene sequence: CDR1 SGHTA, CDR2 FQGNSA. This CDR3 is CASSLAREAEAFF. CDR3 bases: TGTGCCAGCAGCTTAGCCAGGGAGGCTGAAGCTTTCTTT.

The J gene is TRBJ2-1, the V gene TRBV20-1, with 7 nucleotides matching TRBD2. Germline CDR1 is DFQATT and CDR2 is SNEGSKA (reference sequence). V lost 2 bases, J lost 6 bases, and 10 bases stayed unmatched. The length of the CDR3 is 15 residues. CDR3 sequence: CSARISGATPNEQFF. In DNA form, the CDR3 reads TGCAGTGCTAGAATAAGCGGGGCTACCCCCAATGAGCAGTTCTTC.

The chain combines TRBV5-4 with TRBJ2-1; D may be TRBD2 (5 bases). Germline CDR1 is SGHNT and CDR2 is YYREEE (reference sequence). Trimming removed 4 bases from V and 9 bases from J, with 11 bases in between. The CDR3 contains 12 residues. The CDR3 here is CASSVGEREQFF. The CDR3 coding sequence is TGTGCCAGCAGCGTCGGGGAGCGTGAGCAGTTCTTC.